Following are 14 T cell receptor beta chains from one sample sequenced in a study of human T cells and chemical hapten exposure. TCRdb ran MiXCR on the RACE reads and lists one entry per CDR3 protein. Among roughly 200,000 distinct CDR3 sequences listed, 20% to 25% were seen once. The time point is: patch test 1, 2 weeks after DPC sensitization. Documented treatment: therapeutic diphenylcyclopropenone sensitization with weekly scalp DPC. Specimen: whole blood, collected in connection with sensitization to the hapten diphenylcyclopropenone (DPC). These receptors came from a woman in her fifties or sixties with alopecia areata. Some clones in this sample may be carry-over from other donors' samples.

The table lists this clonotype with a few counts. The chain carries TRBV14 and TRBJ2-1, with D possibly being TRBD2 (6 bases). This CDR3 comprises 13 residues. Deletions cut 4 bases from V and 4 bases from J, with 8 bases between. Germline-derived CDR1 and CDR2 are SGHDN and FVKESK. CDR3 nucleotides: TGTGCCAGCAGCCCGGGAGTGTACAATGAGCAGTTCTTC. It encodes CASSPGVYNEQFF.

The table lists this clonotype with a few counts. The chain combines TRBV20-1 with TRBJ1-1; unclear D gene. Trimming cost V 4 bases and J 0 bases, with 12 bases left between them. This CDR3 has 14 residues. CDR1 DFQATT and CDR2 SNEGSKA come from the germline V gene (reference sequence). The CDR3 loop reads CSANNNPMNTEAFF. The CDR3 DNA reads as TGCAGTGCTAATAATAACCCCATGAACACTGAAGCTTTCTTT.

This chain connects TRBV4-2 to TRBJ1-1; weak D call: TRBD1 (5 bases). CDR1 and CDR2 from the germline V gene are LGHNA and YNFKEQ. Trimming removed 4 bases from V and 4 bases from J, with 10 bases in between. The CDR3 contains 13 residues. The CDR3 nucleotides read TGTGCCAGCAGCCGTAGTACAGGCACTGAAGCTTTCTTT. Protein product: CASSRSTGTEAFF.

This clonotype was recorded a few times. The V gene is TRBV20-1, the J gene TRBJ1-1, with D possibly being TRBD1 (5 bases). The CDR3 is 12 amino acids. V lost 3 bases to trimming and J lost 1 base, with 6 bases between them. Germline lookup yields CDR1 DFQATT and CDR2 SNEGSKA (reference sequence). The CDR3: CSASDRNTEAFF. CDR3 DNA sequence: TGCAGTGCTAGTGACAGGAACACTGAAGCTTTCTTT.

The CDR3 bases are TGTGCCAGCAGCCCCCGGACAGCGGGAGGGCCAGATACGCAGTATTTT. Its translation: CASSPRTAGGPDTQYF. The chain is built from TRBV3-1 and TRBJ2-3; 10 bases line up with TRBD2. Trimming took 4 bases from V and 4 from J; bases not matched to a gene: 8. The CDR3 contains 16 residues. CDR1 is LGHDT, CDR2 YNNKEL, per germline (reference sequence).

This clonotype has only a few counts. The V and J genes are TRBV3-1 and TRBJ2-3; 13 bases are shared with TRBD2. This CDR3 has 19 residues. V dropped 0 bases and J dropped 0; count of bases not matched to a gene: 6. The germline CDR1 and CDR2 sequences are LGHDT and YNNKEL (reference sequence). In DNA, the CDR3 is TGTGCCAGCAGCCAAGAGATCGTGGGACTAGCGGGAAGCACAGATACGCAGTATTTT. Translating it yields CASSQEIVGLAGSTDTQYF.

The chain couples TRBV9 to TRBJ2-5; possibly TRBD2 for D (7 bases). Germline V gene data show CDR1 as SGDLS and CDR2 as YYNGEE. This CDR3 comprises 14 residues. V lost 7 bases, J lost 5 bases, and 18 bases lay in between. The CDR3 is CASSRRGGRETQYF. DNA for the CDR3: TGTGCCAGCTCGAGACGCGGGGGCCGGGAGACCCAGTACTTC.

This clonotype was seen more than once but under ten times. This chain connects TRBV7-2 to TRBJ1-1; D is possibly TRBD1 (5 bases). CDR1 and CDR2 from the germline V gene are SGHTA and FQGNSA. V lost 0 bases to trimming and J lost 2 bases, with 7 bases between them. The CDR3 length is 14 residues. The DNA for the CDR3 is TGTGCCAGCAGCTTAGCAGGGGAAAACACTGAAGCTTTCTTT. Its protein is CASSLAGENTEAFF.

The V and J genes are TRBV29-1 and TRBJ2-3, with a tentative D call TRBD2 (7 bases). This CDR3 contains 15 residues. The germline V gene has CDR1 SQVTM and CDR2 ANQGSEA. V lost 7 bases and J 3 bases, leaving 20 bases between the germline ends. CDR3: CSGRRGPIVTDTQYF. In nucleotides, the CDR3 is TGCAGCGGGCGGCGGGGGCCTATCGTGACAGATACGCAGTATTTT.

V usage is TRBV14 and J usage is TRBJ1-2; D ambiguous. V lost 5 bases, J lost 9 bases, and 16 bases lay in between. Germline assignment: CDR1 SGHDN and CDR2 FVKESK. The CDR3 spans 13 residues. The CDR3 DNA sequence: TGTGCCAGCAGCACCGGAATAGCTGGTAGCTACACCTTC. It encodes CASSTGIAGSYTF. The whole variable domain, remainder taken from reference TRBV14 and TRBJ1-2, is EAGVTQFPSHSVIEKGQTVTLRCDPISGHDNLYWYRRVMGKEIKFLLHFVKESKQDESGMPNNRFLAERTGGTYSTLKVQPAELEDSGVYFCASSTGIAGSYTFGSGTRLTVV.

This clonotype turned up a few times. Relative to the germline gene, one junction end is altered; a read error may explain this. This chain uses TRBV9 with TRBJ2-1; TRBD1 might be the D (5 bases). The CDR3 contains 13 residues. Germline V gene data show CDR1 as SGDLS and CDR2 as YYNGEE. CDR3 region: CASSVGPRADLVF. The CDR3 DNA reads as TGTGCCAGCAGCGTCGGGCCCAGGGCAGATTTGGTCTTC.

Written as DNA, the CDR3 is TGTGCCAGCAGTGAGCGGCGACGCTCCTACGAGCAGTACTTC. Amino acids: CASSERRRSYEQYF. The V gene is TRBV2, the J gene TRBJ2-7, with no clear D. The V and J ends lost 3 bases and 0 bases respectively, with 9 bases between them. The germline V gene encodes CDR1 SNHLY and CDR2 FYNNEI. The CDR3 covers 14 residues. Looking up the rest from reference TRBV2 and TRBJ2-7 gives the full variable domain: EPEVTQTPSHQVTQMGQEVILRCVPISNHLYFYWYRQILGQKVEFLVSFYNNEISEKSEIFDDQFSVERPDGSNFTLKIRSTKLEDSAMYFCASSERRRSYEQYFGPGTRLTVT.

This clonotype appeared a few times. At one of its ends the junction is not consistent with the germline gene, which may arise from a read error. This chain links TRBV10-3 with TRBJ2-7; the D is unclear. Germline loops: CDR1 ENHRY, CDR2 SYGVKD. The CDR3 is 14 residues long. As DNA, the CDR3 is TGTGCCATCAGAGAGTATACCAGCTCCTACGAGCAGTACTTC. Residues: CAIREYTSSYEQYF.

The sample holds a few counts of this clonotype. The gene calls are TRBV5-1 and TRBJ1-6; D may be TRBD1 (6 bases). V was pared by 4 bases and J by 9 bases, with 14 bases between. This CDR3 contains 14 residues. Germline CDR1 and CDR2: SGHRS and YFSETQ. The CDR3 protein is CASSPGTTSSPLHF. CDR3 DNA sequence: TGCGCCAGCAGCCCTGGGACAACCAGTTCACCCCTCCACTTT.